This entry lists 12 T cell receptor beta chains sequenced from one sample in a study of shared clonotypes between healthy human individuals. This table comes from immunoSEQ multiplex PCR, and its TCRdb copy is limited to in-frame clones, with some not included. The table lists 2 million to 3 million clones, over 85% of them singletons, with 0.36% in the top ten. The sequencing input was naive CD4+ T cells from PBMCs. Specified subset: CD45RA+ positively selected. These receptors all come from a man in his late teens or twenties in good health. Some clones in this sample may be carry-over from other donors' samples.

The chain carries TRBV13 and TRBJ1-1; 10 bases agree with TRBD1. The germline V gene has CDR1 PRHDT and CDR2 FYEKMQ (reference sequence). Trimming removed 4 bases from V and 8 bases from J; junction bases left unmatched: 4. The CDR3 contains 13 residues. The CDR3 sequence: CASSSRQGAEAFF. CDR3 DNA sequence: TGTGCCAGCAGCTCGCGACAGGGGGCGGAAGCTTTCTTT.

Of note for this clone: The same CDR3 arises from other DNA sequences in this sample as well. CDR3 nucleotide sequence: TGCGCCAGCAGTTGGGACTTCTCCTACGAGCAGTACTTC. Translated, it gives CASSWDFSYEQYF. The V gene is TRBV5-1, the J gene TRBJ2-7; perhaps TRBD2 as D (6 bases). Germline CDR1 SGHRS, CDR2 YFSETQ. The CDR3 has 13 residues. The ends were cut back, 5 bases at V and 0 bases at J, with 9 bases in the middle.

The chain couples TRBV6-5 to TRBJ1-2; 8 bases map to TRBD1. V trimming: 5 bases; J trimming: 8 bases; junction bases outside the gene matches: 10. This CDR3 contains 14 residues. CDR1 and CDR2 (germline): MNHEY, SVGAGI. The CDR3 protein is CASSTIQGAKGYTF. For the CDR3, the DNA is TGTGCCAGCAGTACCATCCAGGGGGCAAAAGGCTACACCTTC.

This rearrangement joins TRBV5-1 to TRBJ1-2; 11 positions match TRBD1. This CDR3 has 13 residues. V lost 5 bases and J lost 7; bases outside the gene matches: 4. Germline V gene sequence: CDR1 SGHRS, CDR2 YFSETQ. As DNA, the CDR3 is TGCGCCAGCAGTCCCGGGACAGGGGGTGGCTACACCTTC. Amino acid sequence: CASSPGTGGGYTF.

This chain joins TRBV27 and TRBJ2-3; 8 bases align to TRBD1. This CDR3 has 13 amino acids. V lost 6 bases to trimming and J lost 5 bases; unmatched junction nucleotides: 4. Germline CDR1 is MNHEY and CDR2 is SMNVEV (reference sequence). The chain's CDR3 is CASRQGAGDTQYF. CDR3 DNA sequence: TGTGCCAGCAGGCAGGGGGCGGGAGATACGCAGTATTTT.

The chain couples TRBV4-3 to TRBJ2-3, with a tentative D call TRBD2 (7 bases). Between the trimmed V and J ends, which lost 0 bases and 5 bases, there was a span of 21 bases. The CDR3 is 18 amino acids. Germline V CDR1 and CDR2: LGHNA, YSLEER. CDR3 bases: TGCGCCAGCAGCCAAGATCCCCTCCGGGGGGCAGGGCGAGATACGCAGTATTTT. This sequence encodes CASSQDPLRGAGRDTQYF.

This clone has a single count. The chain couples TRBV7-2 to TRBJ1-5; 8 nucleotides agree with TRBD1. V trimming: 5 bases; J trimming: 6 bases; junction bases outside the gene matches: 9. Germline values: CDR1 SGHTA, CDR2 FQGNSA. The CDR3 loop spans 15 amino acids. CDR3 DNA sequence: TGTGCCAGCAGCCAGGGGGCGGGGATTGGTCAGCCCCAGCATTTT. Its translation: CASSQGAGIGQPQHF.

The chain uses TRBV19 and TRBJ2-7, with D possibly being TRBD2 (6 bases). This CDR3 is 16 amino acids long. V was clipped by 2 bases and J by 2 bases, with 16 bases between them. The germline gives CDR1 LNHDA, CDR2 SQIVND (reference sequence). Here the CDR3 DNA reads TGTGCCAGTAGTATATTAGTAGCGGCGGGAACCTACGAGCAGTACTTC. Protein product: CASSILVAAGTYEQYF.

The chain carries TRBV5-4 and TRBJ1-5; D not certain. Deletions cut 1 base from V and 7 bases from J, with 9 bases between. The CDR3 contains 13 residues. From germline, CDR1 is SGHNT and CDR2 YYREEE (reference sequence). In DNA, the CDR3 is TGTGCCAGCAGCTTGTCCCCCAACCAGCCCCAGCATTTT. Protein product: CASSLSPNQPQHF.

The V call is TRBV5-6, the J call TRBJ2-7; TRBD1 matches at 8 bases. There are 16 residues in the CDR3. Trimming cost V 0 bases and J 3 bases; bases outside gene matches: 8. Germline CDR1 is SGHDT and CDR2 is YYEEEE. This CDR3 reads CASSLADRGRGYEQYF. The CDR3 DNA is TGTGCCAGCAGCTTGGCAGACAGGGGCCGGGGCTACGAGCAGTACTTC.

The V gene is TRBV29-1, the J gene TRBJ1-2; D gene unclear. CDR3 size: 11 residues. Germline V gene sequence: CDR1 SQVTM, CDR2 ANQGSEA. Trimming removed 4 bases at V and 5 bases at J, with 8 bases between. This chain's CDR3 is CSVVFGYGYTF. The CDR3 DNA reads TGCAGCGTTGTGTTTGGTTATGGCTACACCTTC.

The chain combines TRBV5-1 with TRBJ1-1; unclear D gene. V lost 4 bases and J 4 bases, leaving 14 bases between the germline ends. The CDR3 loop spans 14 amino acids. CDR1 is SGHRS, CDR2 YFSETQ, per germline. The CDR3: CASSLGRVSTEAFF. Written as DNA, the CDR3 is TGCGCCAGCAGCCTGGGGAGGGTTAGCACTGAAGCTTTCTTT. Full variable domain (outside the CDR3, taken from reference TRBV5-1 and TRBJ1-1): KAGVTQTPRYLIKTRGQQVTLSCSPISGHRSVSWYQQTPGQGLQFLFEYFSETQRNKGNFPGRFSGRQFSNSRSEMNVSTLELGDSALYLCASSLGRVSTEAFFGQGTRLTVV.